This record looks at one T cell receptor beta chain sequence and its context. The antigen is not known. Here immunoSEQ multiplex PCR was the method, and the copy in TCRdb shows in-frame clones only, minus some. Counted here are 130,000 or so clones, 85% to 90% occurring once; the ten biggest clones make up over 6%. This record belongs to a study of radiotherapy plus CTLA-4 blockade in lung cancer. Study-level results: In blood, early T cell clone dynamics reportedly predicted response best, together with interferon-beta.

Trimming at V came to 0 bases and at J to 2 bases, leaving 4 bases not matched to a gene. Germline CDR1 and CDR2: LGHNA and YNFKEQ. This CDR3 spans 15 amino acids. The genes are TRBV4-2 and TRBJ2-7; 7 bases are shared with TRBD2. The source of this sequence is a human donor with non-small cell lung cancer that progressed on radiotherapy plus ipilimumab. The source was peripheral blood, collected from a patient treated with radiotherapy plus ipilimumab. For the CDR3, the DNA is TGTGCCAGCAGCCAAGATTCTAGCGGCACCTACGAGCAGTACTTC. As protein: CASSQDSSGTYEQYF.